This T cell receptor beta chain was documented in a study of cytomegalovirus exposure and HLA in healthy donors. Study conclusions and caveats: In a later analysis, productive TCRs from donors in an Asian-associated ancestry cluster reportedly carried fewer N-insertions than the cohort mean.

A word on this clone: Antigen: not known.

The primer mix had 60 Vbeta and 13 Jbeta primers. Clones were read by immunoSEQ multiplex PCR, and TCRdb kept only the in-frame ones, dropping some. The data show roughly 240,000 clones, 82% seen once. Germline CDR1 reads SGHVS; CDR2 reads FQNEAQ. V shed 8 bases and J 4 bases; nucleotides not matched to a gene: 12. The length of the CDR3 is 16 residues. The rearrangement links TRBV7-8 to TRBJ2-2, with 8 bases lining up with TRBD2. This sequence was found in a woman in her forties in good health and CMV-seropositive. The sample comprised PBMCs. The CDR3 DNA sequence: TGTGCCAGCGGGGCAGTCGGGGGGGCGGGCACCGGGGAGCTGTTTTTT. This encodes CASGAVGGAGTGELFF.